What follows are 4 T cell receptor beta chains derived from one specimen sequenced in a study of siplizumab effects on memory and regulatory T cells. This table comes from immunoSEQ multiplex PCR, and its TCRdb copy is limited to in-frame clones, with some not included. The sample yields 92,000 or so clones, 90% seen once. Sequenced material: CD4+ T cells sorted from blood. These receptors were obtained from a human donor in good health.

The table lists this clone with a count of one. V and J are TRBV2 and TRBJ2-5, with D unclear. TRBJ2-7 explains the end of the DNA better; the J call may be wrong. The CDR3 spans 14 residues. Per the germline V gene, CDR1 is SNHLY and CDR2 is FYNNEI. The CDR3 reads CASEKGSSSYEQYF. The CDR3 DNA reads TGTGCCAGCGAAAAGGGCAGTAGCTCCTACGAGCAGTACTTC.

In the case of this clone: Other DNA sequences in this specimen translate into the identical CDR3. The rearrangement joins TRBV18 to TRBJ1-1; D remains unclear. Trimming cost V 0 bases and J 5 bases, with 7 bases left between them. Germline V gene sequence: CDR1 KGHSH, CDR2 LQKENI. The CDR3 totals 13 residues. CDR3 nucleotide sequence: TGTGCCAGCTCACCACCAGGGAGAACTGAAGCTTTCTTT. Translated: CASSPPGRTEAFF. Drawing the rest from reference TRBV18 and TRBJ1-1, the complete variable domain is NAGVMQNPRHLVRRRGQEARLRCSPMKGHSHVYWYRQLPEEGLKFMVYLQKENIIDESGMPKERFSAEFPKEGPSILRIQQVVRGDSAAYFCASSPPGRTEAFFGQGTRLTVV.

The chain has TRBV7-6 and TRBJ2-5; tentatively, D is TRBD1 (6 bases). The length of the CDR3 is 12 residues. Trimming stripped 5 bases from V and 11 bases from J, with 15 bases between. The germline gives CDR1 SGHVS, CDR2 FNYEAQ. The CDR3 DNA is TGTGCCAGCAGCAGGGTCGTGCAGGGGCAGTACTTC. This translates into CASSRVVQGQYF.

The chain uses TRBV10-3 and TRBJ1-5, with 8 bases identical to TRBD1. The CDR3 has 17 amino acids. Germline lookup yields CDR1 ENHRY and CDR2 SYGVKD. Unmatched junction bases numbered 13, after V lost 3 bases and J lost 6 bases. The CDR3 DNA is TGTGCCATCAGTGACCCCCCCTCAGGACAGGGATCTCAGCCCCAGCATTTT. Amino acids: CAISDPPSGQGSQPQHF.